The 9 T cell receptor beta chains in this list originate from one sample, sequenced in a study of control samples from healthy donors and cancer patients. The table came from immunoSEQ multiplex PCR; TCRdb's copy has only in-frame clones and leaves some out. This sample has tens of thousands of clones, with 65% to 90% found just once. Specimen: blood. These receptors were taken from a man aged 35-49 years in good health.

This clone was picked up one time. The DNA of the CDR3 is TGTGCCAGCAGTGTACAGCTGATGAACACTGAAGCTTTCTTT. Translated, it gives CASSVQLMNTEAFF. V and J are TRBV2 and TRBJ1-1; no firm D call. Germline assignment: CDR1 SNHLY and CDR2 FYNNEI. Trimming left V 4 bases short and J 0 bases short, with 9 bases between. This CDR3 is built from 14 residues.

The chain joins TRBV5-1 to TRBJ1-1; tentative D call: TRBD1 (5 bases). V shed 7 bases and J shed 0 bases, with 19 bases lying between them. This CDR3 spans 16 amino acids. Germline V gene lookup returns CDR1 SGHRS and CDR2 YFSETQ. The DNA of the CDR3 is TGCGCCAGCTCGATGGGGCTGACGGCGGTGAACACTGAAGCTTTCTTT. Amino acid sequence: CASSMGLTAVNTEAFF.

Only a few counts were recorded for this clone. At one of its ends the junction is not consistent with the germline gene, which may arise from a read error. The gene calls are TRBV30 and TRBJ1-1; D possibly corresponds to TRBD1 (5 bases). The CDR3 runs to 14 residues. Germline V gene lookup returns CDR1 GTSNPN and CDR2 SVGIG (reference sequence). CDR3 bases: TGTGCCTGGGGTGTGGGGGTACAGAACACTGAAGCTTTCTTT. Protein product: CAWGVGVQNTEAFF.

The chain couples TRBV12-3 or TRBV12-4 to TRBJ1-2; maybe TRBD1 (6 bases). Between the trimmed V and J ends, which lost 4 bases and 8 bases, there was a span of 11 bases. The CDR3 contains 12 residues. The DNA for the CDR3 is TGTGCCAGCAGTTACAGGGAGTTCGGCTACACCTTC. Encoded protein: CASSYREFGYTF.

The chain joins TRBV18 to TRBJ2-7; D remains unclear. Deletions cut 5 bases from V and 0 bases from J, with 11 bases between. There are 14 residues in the CDR3. Per germline, CDR1 KGHSH and CDR2 LQKENI. The CDR3 DNA sequence: TGTGCCAGCTCAGAGCAAAGGAGCTCCTACGAGCAGTACTTC. This translates into CASSEQRSSYEQYF.

The V and J genes are TRBV11-2 and TRBJ1-6, with 7 bases identical to TRBD1. Per the germline V gene, CDR1 is SGHAT and CDR2 is FQNNGV. The trim removed 2 bases at V and 5 bases at J, leaving 3 bases unmatched. CDR3 size: 15 residues. CDR3 sequence: CASSLRQGDNSPLHF. In nucleotides, the CDR3 is TGTGCCAGCAGCTTACGGCAGGGGGATAATTCACCCCTCCACTTT.

This clone was detected a few times. J is TRBJ2-1 and V is TRBV30; D is tentatively TRBD1 or TRBD2 (5 bases each). Germline V gene sequence: CDR1 GTSNPN, CDR2 SVGIG (reference sequence). V lost 2 bases, J lost 0 bases, and 17 bases lay in between. The CDR3 contains 17 residues. The CDR3 DNA reads as TGTGCCTGGAGTAGGCTAGCAGGGATGGGCTCCTACAATGAGCAGTTCTTC. It codes for CAWSRLAGMGSYNEQFF.

V gene TRBV5-5 combines with J gene TRBJ2-7, with TRBD2 matching over 13 bases. This CDR3 is 15 amino acids long. V lost 7 bases and J lost 7; bases outside the gene matches: 11. CDR1 is SGHKS, CDR2 YYEKEE, per germline (reference sequence). CDR3 residues: CASGLLAGGPREQYF. CDR3 coding DNA: TGTGCCAGCGGGTTACTAGCGGGAGGGCCGAGGGAGCAGTACTTC.

The V and J genes are TRBV29-1 and TRBJ2-5; 10 bases match TRBD2. CDR3 size: 16 residues. The ends lost 4 bases at V and 1 base at J; junction bases unmatched: 9. The germline V gene encodes CDR1 SQVTM and CDR2 ANQGSEA. CDR3 amino acids: CSVGGGLAVPQETQYF. The CDR3 nucleotides are TGCAGCGTTGGGGGTGGACTAGCGGTACCCCAAGAGACCCAGTACTTC.